Following are 27 T cell receptor beta chains from one sample sequenced in a study of T cells after posttransplantation cyclophosphamide (dated by TCRdb to about 2016). Library method: the immunoSEQ multiplex PCR assay. TCRdb took over this immuneACCESS table, retaining in-frame rearrangements with V and J assigned. Such tables are incomplete; in checked studies, under half of the missing clones stem from an unresolved V gene, and the remainder is unexplained. This sample has about 41,000 clones, none of them a singleton. 5.5% to 7% of the sample lies in the top ten. Sequences were obtained from PBMCs. These receptors came from a man aged 30 to 45 in good health and a related stem cell transplant donor.

This clone has a count of ten or more. CDR3 bases: TGTGCTAGTGGACCTCTCAGGGGTCACGGCGAGCAGTTCTTC. Translated, it gives CASGPLRGHGEQFF. The chain uses TRBV12-5 and TRBJ2-1, with D perhaps TRBD1 (6 bases). Germline V gene lookup returns CDR1 LGHNT and CDR2 FRNRAP. Trimming left V 6 bases short and J 10 bases short, with 19 bases between. The CDR3 runs 14 residues.

V and J are TRBV7-2 and TRBJ1-4, with D tentatively TRBD1 (5 bases). The CDR3 is 19 amino acids. The V gene lost 4 bases and the J gene lost 7 bases, with 28 bases spanning the gap. The germline V gene encodes CDR1 SGHTA and CDR2 FQGNSA. Here the CDR3 DNA reads TGTGCCAGCAGCTCCTATACGTTAACGGGCGGTGGGGCTAGTGAAAAACTGTTTTTT. This encodes CASSSYTLTGGGASEKLFF.

This clone was seen ten or more times. The chain has TRBV7-9 and TRBJ1-3; the D gene is possibly TRBD1 (5 bases). Deletions cut 5 bases from V and 4 bases from J, with 24 bases between. The CDR3 length is 18 residues. Germline CDR1 is SEHNR and CDR2 is FQNEAQ (reference sequence). This chain's CDR3 is CASSPLMSKGLPGNTIYF. CDR3 nucleotides: TGTGCCAGCAGCCCTTTAATGTCCAAGGGGCTTCCCGGAAACACCATATATTTT.

This clone was observed many times. V and J are TRBV5-1 and TRBJ1-1; 7 positions agree with TRBD1. Per germline, CDR1 SGHRS and CDR2 YFSETQ. The CDR3 is made up of 14 amino acids. The trim removed 4 bases at V and 0 bases at J, leaving 3 bases unmatched. Written as DNA, the CDR3 is TGCGCCAGCAGCCAGACAGGGTTGAACACTGAAGCTTTCTTT. This codes for CASSQTGLNTEAFF.

This clone was recorded many times. The chain carries TRBV2 and TRBJ2-1, with D possibly matching TRBD2 (6 bases). V lost 3 bases to trimming and J lost 3 bases, with 12 bases between them. The CDR3 has 15 residues. In germline, CDR1 is SNHLY, CDR2 FYNNEI. The CDR3 here is CASSDSGGYYNEQFF. The CDR3, as DNA: TGTGCCAGCAGTGATTCCGGGGGATACTACAATGAGCAGTTCTTC.

This clone has more than one count but fewer than ten. The chain joins TRBV24-1 to TRBJ2-5, with 8 bases fitting TRBD2. The CDR3 runs to 14 residues. The V gene's germline CDR1 is KGHDR and CDR2 SFDVKD. With 9 bases clipped from V and 5 bases from J, the junction kept 10 bases outside the gene matches. The CDR3 loop reads CATSRAGAGETQYF. CDR3 DNA: TGTGCCACCTCTCGAGCGGGGGCGGGGGAGACCCAGTACTTC.

This clone was counted many times. V usage is TRBV12-3 or TRBV12-4 and J usage is TRBJ2-7, with D unclear. V lost 1 base to trimming and J lost 5 bases, with 3 bases between them. The CDR3 covers 11 residues. CDR3 sequence reads: CASSLGHEQYF. Here the CDR3 DNA reads TGTGCCAGCAGTTTAGGGCACGAGCAGTACTTC.

This clone was recorded many times. The J gene is TRBJ1-5, the V gene TRBV19; D ambiguous. The CDR3 contains 14 residues. Trimming left V 6 bases short and J 2 bases short, with 11 bases between. In germline, CDR1 is LNHDA, CDR2 SQIVND (reference sequence). The CDR3 region has the DNA TGTGCCAGTAGCCCAGTCGATGGCAATCAGCCCCAGCATTTT. Translated, it gives CASSPVDGNQPQHF.

This clone was counted many times. The V call is TRBV28, the J call TRBJ2-7; TRBD2 agrees at 10 bases. After removal of 6 bases from V and 4 bases from J, the junction contained 3 bases not matched to a gene. CDR3 size: 13 residues. Germline values: CDR1 MDHEN, CDR2 SYDVKM. This chain's CDR3 is CASSLAGVYEQYF. CDR3 in DNA: TGTGCCAGCAGCCTAGCGGGGGTGTACGAGCAGTACTTC. The entire variable domain, with the rest obtained from reference TRBV28 and TRBJ2-7, is as follows: DVKVTQSSRYLVKRTGEKVFLECVQDMDHENMFWYRQDPGLGLRLIYFSYDVKMKEKGDIPEGYSVSREKKERFSLILESASTNQTSMYLCASSLAGVYEQYFGPGTRLTVT.

This clone showed up many times. The chain has TRBV2 and TRBJ1-2, with D perhaps matching TRBD1 (5 bases). Germline CDR1 and CDR2: SNHLY and FYNNEI. V lost 6 bases and J 5 bases, leaving 13 bases between the germline ends. CDR3 length equals 13 residues. As DNA, the CDR3 is TGTGCCAGCAGATCGACAGCTTTATATGGCTACACCTTC. It encodes CASRSTALYGYTF.

Ten or more counts support this clone. The chain recombines TRBV6-5 with TRBJ2-7; the match to TRBD2 covers 7 bases. The V segment lost 2 bases and the J segment 7 bases; nucleotides outside the gene matches: 5. This CDR3 region has 13 residues. From germline, CDR1 is MNHEY and CDR2 SVGAGI. The CDR3 spells CASSYGGGREQYF. CDR3 nucleotide sequence: TGTGCCAGCAGTTACGGCGGGGGAAGGGAGCAGTACTTC.

This clone was found many times. This chain uses TRBV9 with TRBJ2-1, with 9 positions matching TRBD2. Germline loops: CDR1 SGDLS, CDR2 YYNGEE. The length of the CDR3 is 16 residues. Germline trimming cut 0 bases from V and 7 bases from J; bases unmatched to any gene: 8. CDR3 protein: CASSVDASGVLNEQFF. CDR3 DNA sequence: TGTGCCAGCAGCGTAGACGCTAGCGGGGTTTTAAATGAGCAGTTCTTC.

The sample holds many counts of this clone. The V and J genes are TRBV6-1 and TRBJ1-6, with D perhaps TRBD1 (6 bases). CDR3 length: 15 residues. Looked up from germline, CDR1 is MNHNS and CDR2 is SASEGT. V lost 7 bases to trimming and J lost 8 bases, with 18 bases between them. CDR3 coding DNA: TGTGCCAGCATTAAGGGGGTGGCCACCGATTCACCCCTCCACTTT. It is translated as CASIKGVATDSPLHF.

This clone was observed many times. This chain joins TRBV15 and TRBJ1-4, with 10 bases lining up with TRBD1. Per germline, CDR1 LNHNV and CDR2 YYDKDF (reference sequence). V shed 3 bases and J 7 bases; nucleotides not matched to a gene: 14. This CDR3 is built from 18 residues. CDR3 protein: CATSSLGGGQGDVEKLFF. The DNA of the CDR3 is TGTGCCACCAGCAGCCTCGGCGGAGGACAGGGGGACGTTGAAAAACTGTTTTTT.

This rearrangement joins TRBV27 to TRBJ1-1; maybe TRBD1 (5 bases). The CDR3 has 15 residues. Trimming removed 7 bases at V and 1 base at J, with 16 bases between. Germline CDR1 is MNHEY and CDR2 is SMNVEV (reference sequence). CDR3 DNA: TGTGCCAGCACCCCCTTGGGGGGAACGAACACTGAAGCTTTCTTT. Translation: CASTPLGGTNTEAFF.

This clone was seen ten or more times. The rearrangement uses TRBV7-8 and TRBJ1-6, with 7 bases matching TRBD1. Germline CDR1 and CDR2: SGHVS and FQNEAQ. The J segment lost 4 bases and the V segment lost 4 bases, leaving 4 bases of the junction unmatched. The CDR3 is 15 residues long. CDR3 protein: CASSYGTAYNSPLHF. Written as DNA, the CDR3 is TGTGCCAGCAGCTACGGGACAGCATATAATTCACCCCTCCACTTT.

This clone was counted ten times or more. This chain links TRBV5-1 with TRBJ2-7, with 7 bases identical to TRBD1. The CDR3 extends over 16 amino acids. Trimming at V came to 3 bases and at J to 6 bases, leaving 15 bases not matched to a gene. CDR1 is SGHRS, CDR2 YFSETQ, per germline. DNA of the CDR3: TGCGCCAGCAGCTGGGGACAGACACAACCTTTTCCCGAGCAGTACTTC. It yields the protein CASSWGQTQPFPEQYF.

In this sample, this clone turned up many times. This sequence joins TRBV24-1 and TRBJ2-1; the match to TRBD1 covers 12 bases. Germline V CDR1 and CDR2: KGHDR, SFDVKD. The junction had 17 bases not matched to a gene; V was cut back by 9 bases and J by 6 bases. The CDR3 consists of 18 residues. The CDR3 sequence: CATDLGPGQGAQGNEQFF. DNA for the CDR3: TGTGCCACCGACCTGGGACCGGGACAGGGGGCGCAGGGCAATGAGCAGTTCTTC.

This rearrangement joins TRBV20-1 to TRBJ1-1; possibly TRBD1 for D (6 bases). The CDR3 loop spans 9 amino acids. The germline V gene has CDR1 DFQATT and CDR2 SNEGSKA (reference sequence). As DNA, the CDR3 is TGCACCGAGGACAGAGAAGCTTTCTTT. The encoded protein is CTEDREAFF.

The genes are TRBV18 and TRBJ1-1; D possibly corresponds to TRBD1 (6 bases). The CDR3 runs 14 residues. Germline loops: CDR1 KGHSH, CDR2 LQKENI. V lost 4 bases and J 2 bases, leaving 11 bases between the germline ends. CDR3 sequence reads: CASSLQGQNTEAFF. The CDR3 bases are TGTGCCAGCTCACTACAGGGTCAAAACACTGAAGCTTTCTTT.

This clone was counted at least ten times. The chain couples TRBV11-2 to TRBJ2-1; TRBD2 matches at 8 bases. The CDR3 length is 15 residues. J gave up 5 bases and V 2 bases, and 5 bases lay outside the gene matches. Germline CDR1 reads SGHAT; CDR2 reads FQNNGV. As DNA, the CDR3 is TGTGCCAGCAGCTTAACAGCGGGGGCGGACAATGAGCAGTTCTTC. Its translation: CASSLTAGADNEQFF.

This clone was observed a handful of times. V and J are TRBV11-1 and TRBJ1-2; D not certain. The CDR3 has 14 amino acids. CDR1 is SGHAT, CDR2 FQDESV, per germline (reference sequence). V gave up 1 base and J gave up 7 bases, with 13 bases separating them. DNA of the CDR3: TGTGCCAGCAGCTTAGGAACCACCTCAGGTGGCTACACCTTC. Residues: CASSLGTTSGGYTF. The full variable domain, its missing parts supplied by reference TRBV11-1 and TRBJ1-2, is EAEVAQSPRYKITEKSQAVAFWCDPISGHATLYWYRQILGQGPELLVQFQDESVVDDSQLPKDRFSAERLKGVDSTLKIQPAELGDSAMYLCASSLGTTSGGYTFGSGTRLTVV.

This clone was counted only a few times. The V gene is TRBV19, the J gene TRBJ2-3; a weak D match, TRBD2 (7 bases). Trimming shortened V by 7 bases and J by 6 bases, and 20 bases separated the two germline ends. The CDR3 totals 15 residues. Germline V gene data show CDR1 as LNHDA and CDR2 as SQIVND (reference sequence). The CDR3 protein is CASTTLTGRGDTQYF. In DNA form, the CDR3 reads TGTGCCAGTACCACTTTAACAGGGAGGGGGGATACGCAGTATTTT.

Many counts were recorded for this clone. The V gene is TRBV6-1, the J gene TRBJ1-1; 7 bases align to TRBD1. The CDR3 has 13 amino acids. J lost 5 bases, V lost 6 bases, and 6 bases had no gene match. The V gene's germline CDR1 is MNHNS and CDR2 SASEGT. CDR3 amino acids: CASRVTGVTEAFF. CDR3 sequence (DNA): TGTGCCAGCAGGGTAACAGGGGTTACTGAAGCTTTCTTT.

This clone was seen more than once but under ten times. CDR3 residues: CASSLRDRGPTEAFF. For the CDR3, the DNA is TGTGCCAGCAGCTTGCGGGACAGGGGGCCCACTGAAGCTTTCTTT. The chain joins TRBV7-2 to TRBJ1-1, with TRBD1 matching 12 bases. Germline values: CDR1 SGHTA, CDR2 FQGNSA. V lost 3 bases, J lost 4 bases, and 3 bases stayed unmatched. This CDR3 region has 15 residues.

Many counts were recorded for this clone. CDR3 DNA: TGTGCCAGCAGCGCAGGGGTCTCCTCCTACGAGCAGTACTTC. Translating it yields CASSAGVSSYEQYF. The chain carries TRBV7-3 and TRBJ2-7; D is possibly TRBD1 (6 bases). Germline V gene sequence: CDR1 SGHTA, CDR2 FQGTGA. Between the trimmed V and J ends, which lost 5 bases and 0 bases, there was a span of 11 bases. This CDR3 region has 14 residues. Full variable domain (outside the CDR3, taken from reference TRBV7-3 and TRBJ2-7): GAGVSQTPSNKVTEKGKYVELRCDPISGHTALYWYRQSLGQGPEFLIYFQGTGAADDSGLPNDRFFAVRPEGSVSTLKIQRTERGDSAVYLCASSAGVSSYEQYFGPGTRLTVT.

This clone was picked up many times. J is TRBJ1-4 and V is TRBV6-5, with 10 bases lining up with TRBD1. The CDR3 contains 15 residues. J gave up 6 bases and V 5 bases, and 6 bases lay outside the gene matches. CDR1 MNHEY and CDR2 SVGAGI come from the germline V gene. This chain's CDR3 is CASSASGTGDEKLFF. The CDR3, as DNA: TGTGCCAGCAGTGCCTCCGGGACAGGGGATGAAAAACTGTTTTTT.